This TCR beta chain appears in the sequencing data of a study of shared clonotypes between healthy human individuals. Study-level results: Incomplete sequencing of sorted subsets was indicated by rarefaction despite large depth. With a handful of donors compared, 5% to 5.5% of naive CD4 clonotypes were shared.

Deep-level assay runs were performed. Profiling relied on immunoSEQ multiplex PCR, and the TCRdb table lists in-frame clones only, not all of them. The sample records about 700,000 clones, less than 85% being singletons. In regard to this clone: Antigen specificity is unknown.

V was clipped by 6 bases and J by 5 bases; unmatched bases: 5. This CDR3 has 13 residues. The V gene's germline CDR1 is SNHLY and CDR2 FYNNEI. The chain recombines TRBV2 with TRBJ1-2, with 8 bases that match TRBD1. Sequenced sample: memory CD4+ T cells sorted from blood. Subset specified: CD45RA-negative fraction. The source of this sequence is a woman aged 25 to 39 in good health. The CDR3 is CASRAGQAYGYTF. For the CDR3, the DNA is TGTGCCAGCAGGGCGGGACAGGCGTATGGCTACACCTTC.